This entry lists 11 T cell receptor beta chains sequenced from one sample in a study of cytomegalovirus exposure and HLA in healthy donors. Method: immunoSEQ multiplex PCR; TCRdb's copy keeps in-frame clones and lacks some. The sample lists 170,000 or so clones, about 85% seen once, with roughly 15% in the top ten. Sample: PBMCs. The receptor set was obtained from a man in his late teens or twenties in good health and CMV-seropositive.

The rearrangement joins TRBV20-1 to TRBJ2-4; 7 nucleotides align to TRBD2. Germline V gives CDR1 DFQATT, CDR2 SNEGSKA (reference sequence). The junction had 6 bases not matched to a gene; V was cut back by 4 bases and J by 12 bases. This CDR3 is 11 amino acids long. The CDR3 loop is CSAISGGSQYF. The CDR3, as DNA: TGCAGTGCTATATCGGGGGGAAGTCAGTACTTC.

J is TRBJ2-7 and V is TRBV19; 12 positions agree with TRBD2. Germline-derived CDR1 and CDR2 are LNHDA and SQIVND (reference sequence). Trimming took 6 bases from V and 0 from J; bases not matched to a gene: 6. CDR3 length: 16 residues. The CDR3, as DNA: TGTGCCAGTAGCAGACTAGCGGGGGCTAGCTCCTACGAGCAGTACTTC. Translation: CASSRLAGASSYEQYF.

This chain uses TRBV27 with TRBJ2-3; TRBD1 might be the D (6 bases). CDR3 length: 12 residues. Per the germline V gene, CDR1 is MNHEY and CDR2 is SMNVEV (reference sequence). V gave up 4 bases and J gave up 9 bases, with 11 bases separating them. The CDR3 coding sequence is TGTGCCAGCAGTTCAGGGGCTATCACGCAGTATTTT. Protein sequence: CASSSGAITQYF.

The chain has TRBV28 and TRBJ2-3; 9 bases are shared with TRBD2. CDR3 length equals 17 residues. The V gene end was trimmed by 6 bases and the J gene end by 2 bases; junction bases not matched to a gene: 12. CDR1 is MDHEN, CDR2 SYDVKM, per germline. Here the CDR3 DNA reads TGTGCCAGCAGGACAGGGTCCCTAGCGGGACCCACAGATACGCAGTATTTT. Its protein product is CASRTGSLAGPTDTQYF.

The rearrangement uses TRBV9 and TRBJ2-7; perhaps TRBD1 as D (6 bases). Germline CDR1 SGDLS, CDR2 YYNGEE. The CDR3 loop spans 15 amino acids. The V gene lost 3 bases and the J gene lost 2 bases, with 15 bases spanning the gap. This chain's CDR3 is CASSARGQGPYEQYF. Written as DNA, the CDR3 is TGTGCCAGCAGCGCCCGCGGGCAGGGGCCCTACGAGCAGTACTTC.

The CDR3 region is CASSLEAGNYGYTF. CDR3 sequence (DNA): TGTGCCAGCAGCTTAGAGGCAGGGAACTATGGCTACACCTTC. The chain is built from TRBV7-2 and TRBJ1-2, with D possibly matching TRBD1 (5 bases). Germline V lookup: CDR1 SGHTA, CDR2 FQGNSA. This CDR3 region has 14 residues. Trimming cost V 1 base and J 2 bases, with 8 bases left between them.

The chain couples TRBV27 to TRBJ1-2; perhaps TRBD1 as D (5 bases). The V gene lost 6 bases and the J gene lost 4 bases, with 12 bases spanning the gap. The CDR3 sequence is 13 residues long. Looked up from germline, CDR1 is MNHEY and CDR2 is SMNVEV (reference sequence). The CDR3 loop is CASRSGVFYGYTF. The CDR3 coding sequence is TGTGCCAGCAGATCGGGGGTTTTCTATGGCTACACCTTC.

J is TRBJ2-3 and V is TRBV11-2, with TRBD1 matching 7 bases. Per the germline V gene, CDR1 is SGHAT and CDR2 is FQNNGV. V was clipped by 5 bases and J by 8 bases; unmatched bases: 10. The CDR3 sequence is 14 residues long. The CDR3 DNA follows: TGTGCCAGCAGCCCTTTGAGACAGGGCGGTACGCAGTATTTT. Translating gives CASSPLRQGGTQYF.

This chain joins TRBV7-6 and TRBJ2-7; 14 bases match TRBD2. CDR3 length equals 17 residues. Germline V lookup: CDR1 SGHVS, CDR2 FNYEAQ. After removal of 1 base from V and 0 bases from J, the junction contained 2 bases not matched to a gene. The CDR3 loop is CASSLGTSGGSSYEQYF. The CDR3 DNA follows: TGTGCCAGCAGCTTAGGGACTAGCGGGGGGAGCTCCTACGAGCAGTACTTC.

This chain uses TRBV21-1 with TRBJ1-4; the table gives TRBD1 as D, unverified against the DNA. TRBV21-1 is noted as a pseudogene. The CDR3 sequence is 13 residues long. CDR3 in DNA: TGTGCCAGCAGCACGGACAGGGGTGAAAAACTGTTTTTT. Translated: CASSTDRGEKLFF.

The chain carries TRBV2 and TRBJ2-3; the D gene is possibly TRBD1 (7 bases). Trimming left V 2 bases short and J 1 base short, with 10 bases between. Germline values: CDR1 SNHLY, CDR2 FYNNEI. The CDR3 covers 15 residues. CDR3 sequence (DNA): TGTGCCAGCAGTGAACAGGGGGAGGGCACAGATACGCAGTATTTT. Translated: CASSEQGEGTDTQYF.